This entry describes one T cell receptor (beta chain). A junction boundary mismatches the germline segment, possibly from a read error. Profiling relied on immunoSEQ multiplex PCR, and the TCRdb table lists in-frame clones only, not all of them. The data contain about 1.5 million clones, nearly 99% of them singletons. The data were obtained in a study of shared clonotypes between healthy human individuals. CDR1 SGHTS and CDR2 YDEGEE come from the germline V gene. The CDR3 totals 11 residues. Material for sequencing was naive CD4+ T cells sorted from blood. The subset is: CD45RA+ positively selected. The gene calls are TRBV5-8 and TRBJ1-4, with D uncertain. The receptor's source is a man aged 30 to 45 in good health. CDR3 region: CASSLVRALDF. CDR3 bases: TGTGCCAGCAGCTTGGTCCGCGCATTGGACTTT.